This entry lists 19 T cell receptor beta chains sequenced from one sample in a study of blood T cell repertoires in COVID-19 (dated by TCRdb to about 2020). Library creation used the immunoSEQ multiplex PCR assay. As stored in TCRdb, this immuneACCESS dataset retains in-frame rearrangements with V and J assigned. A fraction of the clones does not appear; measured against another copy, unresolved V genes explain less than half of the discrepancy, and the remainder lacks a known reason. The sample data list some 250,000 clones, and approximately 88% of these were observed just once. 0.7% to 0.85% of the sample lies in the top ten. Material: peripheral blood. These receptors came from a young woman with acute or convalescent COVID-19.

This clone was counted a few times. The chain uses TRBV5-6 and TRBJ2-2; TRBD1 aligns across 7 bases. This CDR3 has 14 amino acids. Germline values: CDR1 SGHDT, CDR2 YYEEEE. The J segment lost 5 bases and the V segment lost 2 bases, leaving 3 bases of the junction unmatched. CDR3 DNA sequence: TGTGCCAGCAGCTTCTCACAGGGGACCGGGGAGCTGTTTTTT. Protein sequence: CASSFSQGTGELFF.

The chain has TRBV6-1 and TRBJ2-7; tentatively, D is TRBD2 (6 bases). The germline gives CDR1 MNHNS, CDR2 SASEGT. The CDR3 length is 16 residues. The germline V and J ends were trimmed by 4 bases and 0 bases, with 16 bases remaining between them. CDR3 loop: CASSAGLAPSSYEQYF. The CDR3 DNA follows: TGTGCCAGCAGTGCAGGTCTAGCGCCGAGCTCCTACGAGCAGTACTTC.

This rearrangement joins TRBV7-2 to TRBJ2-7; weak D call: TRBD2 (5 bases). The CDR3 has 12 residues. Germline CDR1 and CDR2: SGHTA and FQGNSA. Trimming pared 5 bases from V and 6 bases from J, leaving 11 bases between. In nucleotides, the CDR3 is TGTGCCAGCAGCCTCACTAGGAGCGAGCAGTACTTC. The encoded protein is CASSLTRSEQYF.

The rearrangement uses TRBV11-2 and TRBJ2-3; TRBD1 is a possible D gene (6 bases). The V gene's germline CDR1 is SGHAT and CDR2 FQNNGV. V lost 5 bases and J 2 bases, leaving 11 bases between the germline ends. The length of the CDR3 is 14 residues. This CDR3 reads CASSPGQPTDTQYF. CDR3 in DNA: TGTGCCAGCAGCCCTGGACAGCCCACAGATACGCAGTATTTT. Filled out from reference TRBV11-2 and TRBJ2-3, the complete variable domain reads EAGVAQSPRYKIIEKRQSVAFWCNPISGHATLYWYQQILGQGPKLLIQFQNNGVVDDSQLPKDRFSAERLKGVDSTLKIQPAKLEDSAVYLCASSPGQPTDTQYFGPGTRLTVL.

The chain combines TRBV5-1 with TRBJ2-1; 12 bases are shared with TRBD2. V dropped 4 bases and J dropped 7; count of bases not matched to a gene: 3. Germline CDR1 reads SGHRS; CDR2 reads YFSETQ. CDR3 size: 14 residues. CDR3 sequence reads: CASSGGTSGNEQFF. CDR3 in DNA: TGCGCCAGCAGCGGAGGGACTAGCGGGAATGAGCAGTTCTTC.

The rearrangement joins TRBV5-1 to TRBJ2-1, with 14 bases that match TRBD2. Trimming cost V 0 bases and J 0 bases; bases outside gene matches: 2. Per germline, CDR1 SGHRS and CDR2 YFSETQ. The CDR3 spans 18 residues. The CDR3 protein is CASSLGLAGGGSYNEQFF. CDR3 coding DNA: TGCGCCAGCAGCTTGGGACTAGCGGGAGGGGGCTCCTACAATGAGCAGTTCTTC.

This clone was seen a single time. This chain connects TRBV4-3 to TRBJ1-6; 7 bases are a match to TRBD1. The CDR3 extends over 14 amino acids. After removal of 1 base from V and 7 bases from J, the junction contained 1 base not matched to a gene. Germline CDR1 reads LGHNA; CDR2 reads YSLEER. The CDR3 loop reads CASSQVGQNSPLHF. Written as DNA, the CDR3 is TGCGCCAGCAGCCAAGTGGGACAGAATTCACCCCTCCACTTT.

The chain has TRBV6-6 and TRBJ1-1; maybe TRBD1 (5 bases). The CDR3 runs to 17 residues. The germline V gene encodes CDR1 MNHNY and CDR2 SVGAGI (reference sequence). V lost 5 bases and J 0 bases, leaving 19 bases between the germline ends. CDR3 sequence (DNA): TGTGCCAGCAGTCTTCATCTTCAGGGATCATTGAACACTGAAGCTTTCTTT. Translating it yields CASSLHLQGSLNTEAFF.

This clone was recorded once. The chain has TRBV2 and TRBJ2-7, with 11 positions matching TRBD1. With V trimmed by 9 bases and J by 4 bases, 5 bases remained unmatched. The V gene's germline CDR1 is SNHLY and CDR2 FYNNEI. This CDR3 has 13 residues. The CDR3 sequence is CASEGQGAYEQYF. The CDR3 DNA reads TGTGCCAGTGAAGGACAGGGGGCATACGAGCAGTACTTC.

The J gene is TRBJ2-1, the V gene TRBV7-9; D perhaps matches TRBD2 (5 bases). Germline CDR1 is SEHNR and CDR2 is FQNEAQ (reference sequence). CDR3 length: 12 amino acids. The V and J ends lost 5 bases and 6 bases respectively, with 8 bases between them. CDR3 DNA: TGTGCCAGCAGCCAACTAGTCAATGAGCAGTTCTTC. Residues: CASSQLVNEQFF.

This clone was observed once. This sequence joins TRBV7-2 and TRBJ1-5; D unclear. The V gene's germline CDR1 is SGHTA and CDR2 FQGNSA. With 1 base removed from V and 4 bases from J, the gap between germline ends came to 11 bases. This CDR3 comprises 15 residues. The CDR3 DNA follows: TGTGCCAGCAGCTTAGAATGGGCAGCTAATCAGCCCCAGCATTTT. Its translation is CASSLEWAANQPQHF.

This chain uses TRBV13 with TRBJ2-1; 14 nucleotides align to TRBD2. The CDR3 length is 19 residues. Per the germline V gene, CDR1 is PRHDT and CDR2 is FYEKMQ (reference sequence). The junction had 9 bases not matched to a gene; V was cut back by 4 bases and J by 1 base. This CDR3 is CASSSAGTSGSGSYNEQFF. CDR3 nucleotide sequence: TGTGCCAGCAGCTCAGCCGGGACTAGCGGGAGTGGGTCCTACAATGAGCAGTTCTTC.

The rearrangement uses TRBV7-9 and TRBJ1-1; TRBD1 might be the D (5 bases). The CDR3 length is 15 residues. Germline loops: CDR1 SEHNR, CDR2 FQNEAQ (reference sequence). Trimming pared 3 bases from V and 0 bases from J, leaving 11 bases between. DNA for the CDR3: TGTGCCAGCAGCTTCCCAGGGATTATGAACACTGAAGCTTTCTTT. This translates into CASSFPGIMNTEAFF.

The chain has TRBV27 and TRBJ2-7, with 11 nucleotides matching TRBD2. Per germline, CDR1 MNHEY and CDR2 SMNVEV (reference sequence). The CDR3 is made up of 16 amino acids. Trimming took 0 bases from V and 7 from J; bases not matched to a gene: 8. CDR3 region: CASSLSRLAGRSEQYF. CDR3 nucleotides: TGTGCCAGCAGTTTATCGAGACTAGCGGGACGGTCGGAGCAGTACTTC.

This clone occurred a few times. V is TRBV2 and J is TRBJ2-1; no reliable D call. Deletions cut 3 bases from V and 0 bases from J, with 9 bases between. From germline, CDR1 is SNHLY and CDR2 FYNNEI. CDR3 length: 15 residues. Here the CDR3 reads CASSEAASSYNEQFF. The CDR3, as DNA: TGTGCCAGCAGTGAGGCCGCAAGCTCCTACAATGAGCAGTTCTTC.

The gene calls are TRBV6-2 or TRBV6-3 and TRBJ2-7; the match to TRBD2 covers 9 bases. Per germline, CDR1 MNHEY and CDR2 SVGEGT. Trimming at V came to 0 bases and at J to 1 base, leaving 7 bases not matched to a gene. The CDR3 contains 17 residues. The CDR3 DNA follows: TGTGCCAGCAGTTACTCTCTAGCGGGATTACTATCCTACGAGCAGTACTTC. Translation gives CASSYSLAGLLSYEQYF.

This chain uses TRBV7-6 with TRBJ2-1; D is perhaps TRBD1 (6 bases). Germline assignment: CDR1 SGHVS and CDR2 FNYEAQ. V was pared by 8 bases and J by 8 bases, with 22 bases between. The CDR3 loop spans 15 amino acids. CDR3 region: CASGSWTAGSDEQFF. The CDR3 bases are TGTGCCAGCGGTAGTTGGACAGCCGGATCAGATGAGCAGTTCTTC.

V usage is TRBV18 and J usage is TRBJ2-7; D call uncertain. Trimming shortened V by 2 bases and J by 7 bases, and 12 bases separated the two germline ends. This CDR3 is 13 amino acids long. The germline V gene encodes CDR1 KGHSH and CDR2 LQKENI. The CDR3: CASSPDLQDEQYF. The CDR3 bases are TGTGCCAGCTCACCAGATTTGCAGGATGAGCAGTACTTC.

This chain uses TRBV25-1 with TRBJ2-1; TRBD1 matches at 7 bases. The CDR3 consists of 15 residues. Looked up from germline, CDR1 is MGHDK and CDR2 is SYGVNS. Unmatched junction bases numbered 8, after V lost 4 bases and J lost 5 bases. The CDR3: CASSGPRQGHNEQFF. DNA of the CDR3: TGTGCCAGCAGTGGCCCTCGACAGGGCCACAATGAGCAGTTCTTC.